The text below deals with one TCR beta chain. Its antigen is as yet unknown. CD45RO-CCR7+CD27+CD95- defined naive CD8+ T cells. The sample belongs to a study of CXCR3-negative and CXCR3-positive naive CD8 T cells. Study-wide results and caveats: Diversity in memory CD8+ cells fell much lower than the comparably high levels seen in both naive subsets. From TRB CDR3 properties, TCR strength was inferred; surface CD5 did not differ between naive subsets.

Looked up from germline, CDR1 is SEHNR and CDR2 is FQNEAQ (reference sequence). There are 12 residues in the CDR3. cDNA libraries for TRB were generated by 5' RACE incorporating UMI labels. TCRdb reanalyzed the 5' RACE reads and collapses them to one entry per CDR3 protein, without DNA. The table for this sample gives around 60,000 distinct CDR3 sequences. The origin of this receptor is a human donor in good health. Some clones in this sample may be carry-over from other donors' samples. The chain couples TRBV7-9 to TRBJ1-2. Source material: naive CXCR3- CD8+ T cells from blood. The subset was: CD45RO-CCR7+CD27+CD95- naive CD8+ T cells lacking CXCR3 (TNR3-). The CDR3 sequence is CASSLALDGYTF.